The entry that follows covers one TCR beta chain sequence. Per the study methods: From reference gene primer amplification, estimates of nucleated cell counts were derived. This table comes from immunoSEQ multiplex PCR, and its TCRdb copy is limited to in-frame clones, with some not included. D and trimming were read from the DNA, whereas the V and J calls and clone size are those reported in that table. The sample lists about 90,000 clones, around 87% occurring once. V was pared by 4 bases and J by 7 bases, with 13 bases of the junction left unmatched. Germline values: CDR1 LGHDT, CDR2 YNNKEL (reference sequence). This CDR3 is 17 amino acids long. The sample comes from a study of blood T cell repertoires in COVID-19. Study-level information: The analysed material was cDNA or gDNA that came from T cells, B-cell-depleted T cells, or PBMCs.

This TCR was sampled from a male donor with acute or convalescent COVID-19. What was sequenced was peripheral blood. The J gene is TRBJ2-2, the V gene TRBV3-1 (or the pseudogene TRBV3-2), with 9 bases identical to TRBD2. CDR3 in DNA: TGTGCCAGCAGCCCCAACTGGGCGGGGGGGCCTAACGGGGAGCTGTTTTTT. Translating gives CASSPNWAGGPNGELFF.